This T cell receptor beta chain was identified during a study of cytomegalovirus exposure and HLA in healthy donors. The donors gave bone marrow, and they were healthy. The study sampled nominally healthy donors, though unrecorded immune exposures were likely. The PCR was carried out with 60 Vbeta primers and 13 Jbeta primers. Original data processing: An analysis that came later counted some 80 million unique TCR beta chains, approximately 9.9 million shared. Clones were sequenced by immunoSEQ multiplex PCR, and TCRdb holds only the in-frame ones, with some missing. The V and J calls and clone size were taken over from that table, and D and trimming were inferred from the DNA. The table has about 120,000 clones, approximately 80% seen once. The receptor was derived from a woman aged 40 to 55 in good health and CMV-seronegative. Sequenced input: PBMCs.

CDR3 loop: CASSLAYGITEAFF. The CDR3 region has the DNA TGTGCCAGCAGCTTGGCCTACGGGATTACTGAAGCTTTCTTT. The chain uses TRBV5-4 and TRBJ1-1; D remains ambiguous. The CDR3 has 14 residues. In germline, CDR1 is SGHNT, CDR2 YYREEE (reference sequence). V was trimmed by 0 bases and J by 5 bases, leaving 11 bases between them. Drawing the rest from reference TRBV5-4 and TRBJ1-1, the complete variable domain is ETGVTQSPTHLIKTRGQQVTLRCSSQSGHNTVSWYQQALGQGPQFIFQYYREEENGRGNFPPRFSGLQFPNYSSELNVNALELDDSALYLCASSLAYGITEAFFGQGTRLTVV.